These 9 T cell receptor beta chains originate from one sample sequenced in a study of blood T cell repertoires in COVID-19. Some clones are missing from TCRdb's copy, which holds only in-frame ones; the method was immunoSEQ multiplex PCR. In the table there are fewer than 250,000 clones, under 90% of which are singletons. Sample: PBMCs or T cells enriched from blood (not recorded which). The origin of the receptors is a woman aged 45 to 65 who had been exposed to COVID-19.

The CDR3 region has the DNA TGTGCCAGTAGACCCCTCGTGGGGAGTATCCATTCACCCCTCCACTTT. This sequence encodes CASRPLVGSIHSPLHF. This chain links TRBV19 with TRBJ1-6; D is unclear. Trimming pared 6 bases from V and 8 bases from J, leaving 20 bases between. From germline, CDR1 is LNHDA and CDR2 SQIVND (reference sequence). The CDR3 has 16 amino acids.

This chain connects TRBV20-1 to TRBJ1-1; unclear D gene. In germline, CDR1 is DFQATT, CDR2 SNEGSKA (reference sequence). V dropped 3 bases and J dropped 0 bases, with 11 bases sitting between them. This CDR3 region has 14 residues. The CDR3 DNA reads TGCAGTGCTAGTAGTACAGTGCTGAACACTGAAGCTTTCTTT. As protein: CSASSTVLNTEAFF.

This clone was recorded many times. This same CDR3 is encoded by further DNA sequences in the sample. The chain uses TRBV6-1 and TRBJ1-1, with D possibly being TRBD1 (5 bases). The V end lost 1 base, the J end lost 3 bases, and 9 bases lay between the germline ends. Germline V gene data show CDR1 as MNHNS and CDR2 as SASEGT. The CDR3 is 14 amino acids. The CDR3 DNA is TGTGCCAGCAGTGAAGGGGGCAGTTACACTGAAGCTTTCTTT. This sequence encodes CASSEGGSYTEAFF.

The chain joins TRBV18 to TRBJ1-1; D is undetermined. This CDR3 region has 13 residues. The ends were cut back, 3 bases at V and 0 bases at J, with 5 bases in the middle. The germline V gene has CDR1 KGHSH and CDR2 LQKENI. This CDR3 is CASSPQMNTEAFF. In DNA form, the CDR3 reads TGTGCCAGCTCACCTCAAATGAACACTGAAGCTTTCTTT.

This chain uses TRBV18 with TRBJ2-1; D unresolved. CDR3 length: 15 residues. Trimming stripped 2 bases from V and 5 bases from J, with 13 bases between. Germline CDR1 KGHSH, CDR2 LQKENI. CDR3 DNA sequence: TGTGCCAGCTCACCATCGAGGCAGAATAACAATGAGCAGTTCTTC. Protein: CASSPSRQNNNEQFF.

The J gene is TRBJ1-2, the V gene TRBV28; D unresolved. Germline V CDR1 and CDR2: MDHEN, SYDVKM. Trimming took off 4 bases at V and 2 bases at J, with 8 bases between the two ends. This CDR3 is built from 13 residues. In DNA form, the CDR3 reads TGTGCCAGCAGTTCCCCTAAGAACTATGGCTACACCTTC. Its protein product is CASSSPKNYGYTF.

The chain joins TRBV27 to TRBJ2-5; D might be TRBD1 (6 bases). Trimming took 3 bases from V and 2 from J, leaving 10 bases between them. CDR3 length: 14 residues. Germline CDR1 MNHEY, CDR2 SMNVEV (reference sequence). CDR3 sequence reads: CASSLGRGQETQYF. In nucleotides, the CDR3 is TGTGCCAGCAGTTTGGGCAGGGGTCAAGAGACCCAGTACTTC.

The chain links TRBV5-1 to TRBJ1-1; D not certain. CDR3 length: 11 residues. The germline gives CDR1 SGHRS, CDR2 YFSETQ. The V end lost 3 bases, the J end lost 4 bases, and 4 bases lay between the germline ends. This chain's CDR3 is CASSSTTEAFF. For the CDR3, the DNA is TGCGCCAGCAGCTCTACCACTGAAGCTTTCTTT.

V usage is TRBV9 and J usage is TRBJ1-6, with D perhaps TRBD1 (5 bases). There are 14 residues in the CDR3. Germline CDR1 SGDLS, CDR2 YYNGEE. Deletions cut 4 bases from V and 8 bases from J, with 13 bases between. CDR3 loop: CASSPRGTDSPLHF. The CDR3 nucleotides are TGTGCCAGCAGCCCTCGGGGGACGGATTCACCCCTCCACTTT. Full variable domain (outside the CDR3, taken from reference TRBV9 and TRBJ1-6): DSGVTQTPKHLITATGQRVTLRCSPRSGDLSVYWYQQSLDQGLQFLIQYYNGEERAKGNILERFSAQQFPDLHSELNLSSLELGDSALYFCASSPRGTDSPLHFGNGTRLTVT.